This T cell receptor beta chain was retrieved from a study of OX40 agonist ivuxolimab in advanced cancers. A remark on this clone: Its antigen is not known.

Whole-study findings and limits: Fewer expanded clones were found on average in CD4+ than in CD8+ T cells. Clonal expansion was among the lowest in partial responders at 0.1-3.0 mg/kg, especially CD8+. At doses 0.1 to 3.0 mg/kg, CD4+ and CD8+ clones expanded.

The V end lost 2 bases, the J end lost 0 bases, and 8 bases lay between the germline ends. Germline V lookup: CDR1 SGHDN, CDR2 FVKESK. The CDR3 has 15 amino acids. The table came from immunoSEQ multiplex PCR; TCRdb's copy has only in-frame clones and leaves some out. The sample contains 44,000 or so clones, around 80% of which appear only once. This chain links TRBV14 with TRBJ2-1, with D unclear. The source of this sequence is an adult with an advanced solid tumor such as melanoma, head and neck, liver or kidney cancer. The sequenced sample was CD4+ or CD8+ T cells sorted from blood, obtained in a trial of the OX40 agonist ivuxolimab. The CDR3 nucleotides are TGTGCCAGCAGCCAAAAACAAAACTCCTACAATGAGCAGTTCTTC. Amino acid sequence: CASSQKQNSYNEQFF. The variable domain in full, with the rest retrieved from reference TRBV14 and TRBJ2-1, is EAGVTQFPSHSVIEKGQTVTLRCDPISGHDNLYWYRRVMGKEIKFLLHFVKESKQDESGMPNNRFLAERTGGTYSTLKVQPAELEDSGVYFCASSQKQNSYNEQFFGPGTRLTVL.